Reported below is one TCR beta chain. The sample comes from a study of blood T cell repertoires in COVID-19. Authors' data handling: Nucleated cell counts were estimated from reference gene primer amplification. The method was immunoSEQ multiplex PCR; TCRdb's version includes in-frame clones alone and lacks a portion of them. V and J calls and clone size are as listed in that table; D and trimming were resolved from the DNA. This table has about 82,000 clones, about four fifths appearing once. Germline V CDR1 and CDR2: SEHNR, FQNEAQ (reference sequence). Trimming at V came to 2 bases and at J to 7 bases, leaving 7 bases not matched to a gene. The CDR3 covers 14 residues.

This rearrangement joins TRBV7-9 to TRBJ2-7; 8 positions match TRBD1. This sequence was found in a woman in her fifties or sixties with acute or convalescent COVID-19. The specimen sequenced was peripheral blood. CDR3 in DNA: TGTGCCAGCAGCTTACAGACAGGGGCCTGGGAGCAGTACTTC. Encoded protein: CASSLQTGAWEQYF.